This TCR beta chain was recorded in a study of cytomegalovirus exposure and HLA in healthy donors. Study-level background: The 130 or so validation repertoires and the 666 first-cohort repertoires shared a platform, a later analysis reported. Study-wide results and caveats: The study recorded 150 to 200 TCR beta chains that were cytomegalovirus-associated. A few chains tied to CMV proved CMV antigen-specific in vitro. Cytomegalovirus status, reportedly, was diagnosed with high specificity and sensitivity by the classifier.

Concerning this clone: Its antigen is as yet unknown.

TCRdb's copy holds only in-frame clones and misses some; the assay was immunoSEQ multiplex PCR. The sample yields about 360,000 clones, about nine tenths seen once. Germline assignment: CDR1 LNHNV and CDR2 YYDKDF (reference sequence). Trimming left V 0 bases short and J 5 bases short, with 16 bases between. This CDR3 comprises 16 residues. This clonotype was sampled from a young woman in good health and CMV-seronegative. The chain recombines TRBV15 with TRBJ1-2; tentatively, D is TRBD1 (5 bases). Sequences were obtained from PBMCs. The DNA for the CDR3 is TGTGCCACCAGCAGAGAGCCGCGGGACCTGAAGTATGGCTACACCTTC. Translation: CATSREPRDLKYGYTF.